This entry lists 10 T cell receptor beta chains sequenced from one sample in a study of shared clonotypes between healthy human individuals. The method was immunoSEQ multiplex PCR; TCRdb's version includes in-frame clones alone and lacks a portion of them. This sample has a few hundred thousand clones, with over 75% found just once. Sequenced input: memory CD8+ T cells sorted from blood. Regarding subset: CD45RO+ cells pooled with CCR7-negative TemRA cells. The receptor set was obtained from a man aged 18 to 30 in good health.

This clone was recorded only once. The chain joins TRBV25-1 to TRBJ2-1; 7 nucleotides match TRBD1. The CDR3 consists of 15 residues. Germline V CDR1 and CDR2: MGHDK, SYGVNS. The trim removed 0 bases at V and 5 bases at J, leaving 4 bases unmatched. The CDR3 is CASSEYVGQDNEQFF. The CDR3 nucleotides are TGTGCCAGCAGTGAATACGTTGGACAGGACAATGAGCAGTTCTTC.

This rearrangement joins TRBV30 to TRBJ1-1; no reliable D call. CDR3 size: 13 residues. Germline values: CDR1 GTSNPN, CDR2 SVGIG (reference sequence). The germline V and J ends were trimmed by 3 bases and 2 bases, with 10 bases remaining between them. The CDR3 here is CAWRVGGNTEAFF. As DNA, the CDR3 is TGTGCCTGGAGGGTGGGTGGAAACACTGAAGCTTTCTTT.

The rearrangement uses TRBV27 and TRBJ2-7, with D possibly being TRBD2 (6 bases). Germline CDR1 MNHEY, CDR2 SMNVEV (reference sequence). CDR3 length: 16 residues. V was pared by 5 bases and J by 0 bases, with 17 bases between. The CDR3 coding sequence is TGTGCCAGCAGTCCATCAACGGGGGACCACTCCTACGAGCAGTACTTC. It is translated as CASSPSTGDHSYEQYF.

V and J are TRBV2 and TRBJ1-1; D remains ambiguous. Trimming removed 3 bases at V and 3 bases at J, with 17 bases between. Germline assignment: CDR1 SNHLY and CDR2 FYNNEI. The CDR3 length is 16 residues. CDR3 loop: CASSDNGVDGYTEAFF. CDR3 in DNA: TGTGCCAGCAGTGACAATGGAGTAGACGGATACACTGAAGCTTTCTTT.

The chain is built from TRBV9 and TRBJ1-6, with D perhaps TRBD1 (6 bases). V lost 4 bases, J lost 1 base, and 21 bases lay in between. CDR1 is SGDLS, CDR2 YYNGEE, per germline. This CDR3 spans 19 amino acids. CDR3 protein: CASSPGGRDLSSYNSPLHF. CDR3 nucleotides: TGTGCCAGCAGCCCCGGGGGCAGGGACCTTTCTTCCTATAATTCACCCCTCCACTTT.

The V call is TRBV6-6, the J call TRBJ2-1; 9 positions agree with TRBD1. Trimming took 7 bases from V and 4 from J; bases not matched to a gene: 11. The germline gives CDR1 MNHNY, CDR2 SVGAGI (reference sequence). This CDR3 has 16 amino acids. The CDR3 is CASTKDPTGGYNEQFF. CDR3 bases: TGTGCCAGCACCAAAGACCCGACAGGGGGGTACAATGAGCAGTTCTTC.

The rearrangement links TRBV6-6 to TRBJ2-5; D is unresolved. Trimming removed 5 bases at V and 5 bases at J, with 12 bases between. This CDR3 is 13 amino acids long. Per the germline V gene, CDR1 is MNHNY and CDR2 is SVGAGI (reference sequence). CDR3 sequence: CASSTDLWETQYF. In DNA, the CDR3 is TGTGCCAGCAGTACGGACCTGTGGGAGACCCAGTACTTC.

The chain's CDR3 is CASSLGQGPSYGYTF. The DNA for the CDR3 is TGTGCCAGCAGCTTAGGACAGGGTCCCTCCTATGGCTACACCTTC. The V call is TRBV5-4, the J call TRBJ1-2; 8 bases line up with TRBD1. Germline lookup yields CDR1 SGHNT and CDR2 YYREEE (reference sequence). The CDR3 sequence is 15 residues long. Unmatched junction bases numbered 7, after V lost 2 bases and J lost 4 bases.

This chain links TRBV7-9 with TRBJ1-2; the match to TRBD1 covers 7 bases. With 5 bases clipped from V and 4 bases from J, the junction kept 7 bases outside the gene matches. The length of the CDR3 is 14 residues. Per germline, CDR1 SEHNR and CDR2 FQNEAQ (reference sequence). CDR3: CASSLGDSTYGYTF. DNA for the CDR3: TGTGCCAGCAGCCTAGGGGACAGTACCTATGGCTACACCTTC.

This clone was detected a few times. J is TRBJ1-2 and V is TRBV30; a weak D match, TRBD1 (5 bases). Germline CDR1 reads GTSNPN; CDR2 reads SVGIG (reference sequence). V was clipped by 0 bases and J by 1 base, with 15 bases between them. This CDR3 is built from 16 residues. The CDR3 sequence is CAWSVDLTGGNYGYTF. In DNA, the CDR3 is TGTGCCTGGAGTGTAGACTTAACAGGCGGTAACTATGGCTACACCTTC.